This TCR beta chain was identified during a study of blood T cell repertoires in COVID-19. Germline V gene data show CDR1 as SGHRS and CDR2 as YFSETQ. The CDR3 has 16 residues. The J segment lost 8 bases and the V segment lost 4 bases, leaving 17 bases of the junction unmatched. Only in-frame clones appear in the TCRdb table, and some are missing; sequencing was by immunoSEQ multiplex PCR. The table lists around 72,000 clones, 80% to 85% of them singletons, with 1.5% to 2% in the top ten. V and J are TRBV5-1 and TRBJ1-2; TRBD1 matches at 7 bases. This clonotype originated in an older woman with acute or convalescent COVID-19. The material sequenced was peripheral blood. The CDR3 sequence is CASSRGTGDGMWGYTF. DNA of the CDR3: TGCGCCAGCAGCCGAGGAACAGGGGATGGTATGTGGGGCTACACCTTC.